The TCR beta chain described here comes from a study of Graves' ophthalmopathy and Graves' hyperthyroidism. Researchers took RNA transcripts and amplified TCR beta CDR3 regions from them. Following a first-round RT-PCR that used HTBI primers, a second-round multiplex PCR was carried out. TCRdb recomputed calls from the multiplex PCR reads with MiXCR, one row per CDR3 protein. The data contain 200,000 to 250,000 distinct CDR3 sequences, about 22% of them singletons. The CDR3 sequence is 14 residues long. CDR1 and CDR2 from the germline V gene are SGHVS and FNYEAQ. Remarks on this clonotype: At one end, the junction sequence differs from germline, possibly due to a read error.

The chain recombines TRBV7-6 with TRBJ2-7; D may be TRBD1 or TRBD2 (5 bases each). This receptor was taken from a woman in her 50s with Graves' ophthalmopathy. The sequencing sample was made of peripheral blood. This chain's CDR3 is CASSLGGAHYEQHF. The CDR3 DNA reads TGTGCCAGCAGCTTAGGAGGGGCTCACTACGAGCAGCACTTC.